A selection of T cell receptor beta chains follows, all from one sample in a study of T cells after yellow fever vaccination. From the 5' RACE reads, TCRdb called clonotypes with MiXCR, one entry per CDR3 protein. The sample comprises tens of thousands of distinct CDR3 sequences, 6.5% to 8% of which are singletons, and approximately 34% rests with the top ten. The starting material was CD8+ T cells sorted from PBMCs, obtained 15 days after the yellow fever booster vaccination. The source of these receptors is a man aged 25 to 40 who received the YFV17D yellow fever vaccine. CDR3s include the opening cysteine and the closing phenylalanine or tryptophan. Each record gives: V gene, J gene, D gene, clone size, CDR3 DNA, CDR3 protein. D genes are given only for firm matches. Expanded clones are given a class, and other clones once, few, many or no size at all.

v_gene: TRBV28
j_gene: TRBJ2-5
d_gene: NA
abundance: many
CDR3nt: TGTGCCAGCAGTTTAGTGACGTACCGCCGGGAGACCCAGTACTTC
CDR3aa: CASSLVTYRRETQYF

v_gene: TRBV9
j_gene: TRBJ2-2
d_gene: TRBD1
abundance: many
CDR3nt: TGTGCCAGCAGCGTAAAGCGGACAGGGGTAACCGGGGAGCTGTTTTTT
CDR3aa: CASSVKRTGVTGELFF

v_gene: TRBV5-1
j_gene: TRBJ2-7
d_gene: NA
abundance: many
CDR3nt: TGCGCCAGCAGCTTGGTTGCGGGGCGCGAGCAGTACTTC
CDR3aa: CASSLVAGREQYF

v_gene: TRBV24-1
j_gene: TRBJ2-1
d_gene: TRBD2
abundance: medium-sized
CDR3nt: TGTGCCACCAGTGATCAGCGGGAGTCGACCTACAATGAGCAGTTCTTC
CDR3aa: CATSDQRESTYNEQFF

v_gene: TRBV5-4
j_gene: TRBJ1-3
d_gene: NA
abundance: many
CDR3nt: TGTGCCAGCAGCCTGGGCTCCGGAAACACCATATATTTT
CDR3aa: CASSLGSGNTIYF

v_gene: TRBV20-1
j_gene: TRBJ2-1
d_gene: TRBD2
abundance: NA
CDR3nt: TGCAGTGCTTACACACCGGGACTAAGGCGAGACAATGAGCAGTTCTTC
CDR3aa: CSAYTPGLRRDNEQFF

v_gene: TRBV24-1
j_gene: TRBJ2-3
d_gene: NA
abundance: many
CDR3nt: TGTGCCACCAGTGATAGAGCCGGGAGCGGCACAGATACGCAGTATTTT
CDR3aa: CATSDRAGSGTDTQYF

v_gene: TRBV25-1
j_gene: TRBJ2-7
d_gene: TRBD2
abundance: many
CDR3nt: TGTGCCAGCAGCCCTACTAGCGGCTACGAGCAGTACTTC
CDR3aa: CASSPTSGYEQYF

v_gene: TRBV12-3/TRBV12-4
j_gene: TRBJ2-5
d_gene: NA
abundance: NA
CDR3nt: TGTGCCAGCACTTTAGTTCTAGCTGATACCCAGTACTTC
CDR3aa: CASTLVLADTQYF

v_gene: TRBV20-1
j_gene: TRBJ2-7
d_gene: NA
abundance: many
CDR3nt: TGCAGTGCTAGAGCACCTTTCCAGGGGTCGGACTCCTACGAGCAGTACTTC
CDR3aa: CSARAPFQGSDSYEQYF

v_gene: TRBV28
j_gene: TRBJ1-5
d_gene: TRBD1
abundance: many
CDR3nt: TGTGCCTGTGACAGGGTTAGCAATCAGCCCCAGCATTTT
CDR3aa: CACDRVSNQPQHF

v_gene: TRBV5-6
j_gene: TRBJ1-2
d_gene: TRBD1
abundance: NA
CDR3nt: TGTGCCAGCAGCTTCAGGGGGGTTGAGGACACCTTC
CDR3aa: CASSFRGVEDTF

v_gene: TRBV29-1
j_gene: TRBJ2-7
d_gene: TRBD2
abundance: many
CDR3nt: TGCAGCGTTAAGCGGGGGGGATCCTACGAGCAGTACTTC
CDR3aa: CSVKRGGSYEQYF

v_gene: TRBV14
j_gene: TRBJ2-3
d_gene: NA
abundance: many
CDR3nt: TGTGCCAGCAGCCAAGATCCGGGCCAGGGGCCCTCAGATACGCAGTATTTT
CDR3aa: CASSQDPGQGPSDTQYF

v_gene: TRBV18
j_gene: TRBJ2-1
d_gene: NA
abundance: many
CDR3nt: TGTGCCAGCTCACCCGACCCCTACAATGAGCAGTTCTTC
CDR3aa: CASSPDPYNEQFF

v_gene: TRBV11-2
j_gene: TRBJ2-3
d_gene: NA
abundance: many
CDR3nt: TGTGCCAGCAGCAAAATCCCGGGGGCAGGGGCTCTTTTAACAGATACGCAGTATTTT
CDR3aa: CASSKIPGAGALLTDTQYF

v_gene: TRBV7-6
j_gene: TRBJ1-1
d_gene: NA
abundance: many
CDR3nt: TGTGCCAGCAGCTTAGGCAGAATGAACACTGAAGCTTTCTTT
CDR3aa: CASSLGRMNTEAFF

v_gene: TRBV28
j_gene: TRBJ2-7
d_gene: NA
abundance: many
CDR3nt: TGTGCCAGCAGTTTTAGGGGAGTTGGCTACGAGCAGTACTTC
CDR3aa: CASSFRGVGYEQYF

v_gene: TRBV9
j_gene: TRBJ1-1
d_gene: NA
abundance: many
CDR3nt: TGTGCCAGCAGCCCGGGACACCTGAACACTGAAGCTTTCTTT
CDR3aa: CASSPGHLNTEAFF

v_gene: TRBV7-2
j_gene: TRBJ2-1
d_gene: NA
abundance: many
CDR3nt: TGTGCCAGCAGCCTGGGACTCATCAATGAGCAGTTCTTC
CDR3aa: CASSLGLINEQFF

v_gene: TRBV12-3/TRBV12-4
j_gene: TRBJ2-3
d_gene: NA
abundance: medium-sized
CDR3nt: TGTGCCAGCAGAAGCACAGATACGCAGTATTTT
CDR3aa: CASRSTDTQYF